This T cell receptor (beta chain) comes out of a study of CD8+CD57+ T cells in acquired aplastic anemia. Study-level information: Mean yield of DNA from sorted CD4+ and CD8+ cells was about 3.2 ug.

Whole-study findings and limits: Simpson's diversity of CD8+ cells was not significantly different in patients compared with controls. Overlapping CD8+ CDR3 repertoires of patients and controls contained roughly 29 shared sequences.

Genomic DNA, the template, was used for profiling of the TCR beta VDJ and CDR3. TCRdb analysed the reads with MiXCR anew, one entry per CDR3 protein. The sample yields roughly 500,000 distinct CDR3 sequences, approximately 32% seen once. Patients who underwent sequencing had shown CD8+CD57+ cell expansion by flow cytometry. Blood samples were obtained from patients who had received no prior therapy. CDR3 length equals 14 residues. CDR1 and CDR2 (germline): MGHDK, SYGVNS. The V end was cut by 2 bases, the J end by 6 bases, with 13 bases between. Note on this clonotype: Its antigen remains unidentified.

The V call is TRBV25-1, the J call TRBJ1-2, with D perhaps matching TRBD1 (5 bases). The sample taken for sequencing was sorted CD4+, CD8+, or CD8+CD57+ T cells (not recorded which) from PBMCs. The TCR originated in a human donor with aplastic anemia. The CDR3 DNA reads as TGTGCCAGCAGTGAACACGGGGGAAAGGATGGCTACACCTTC. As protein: CASSEHGGKDGYTF.